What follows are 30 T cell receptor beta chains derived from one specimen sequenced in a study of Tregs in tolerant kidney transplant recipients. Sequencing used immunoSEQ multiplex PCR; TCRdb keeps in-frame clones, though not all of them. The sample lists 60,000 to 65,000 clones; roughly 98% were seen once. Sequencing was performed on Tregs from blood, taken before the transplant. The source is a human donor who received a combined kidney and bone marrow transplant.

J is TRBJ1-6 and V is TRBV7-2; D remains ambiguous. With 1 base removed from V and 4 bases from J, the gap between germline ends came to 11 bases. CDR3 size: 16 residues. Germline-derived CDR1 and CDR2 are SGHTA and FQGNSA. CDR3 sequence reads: CASSLVGRSYNSPLHF. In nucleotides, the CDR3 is TGTGCCAGCAGCTTAGTGGGTAGGAGTTATAATTCACCCCTCCACTTT.

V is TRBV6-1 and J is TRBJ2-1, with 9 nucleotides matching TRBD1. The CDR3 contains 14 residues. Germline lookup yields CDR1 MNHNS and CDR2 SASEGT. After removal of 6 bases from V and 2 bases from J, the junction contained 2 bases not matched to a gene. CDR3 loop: CASSRQGAYNEQFF. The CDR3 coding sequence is TGTGCCAGCAGCAGACAGGGGGCCTACAATGAGCAGTTCTTC.

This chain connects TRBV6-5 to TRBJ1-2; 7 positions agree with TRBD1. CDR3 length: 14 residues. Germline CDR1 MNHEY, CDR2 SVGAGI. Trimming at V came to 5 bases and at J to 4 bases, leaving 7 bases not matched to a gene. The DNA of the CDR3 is TGTGCCAGCAGTCGACAGGGCGTTCGCTATGGCTACACCTTC. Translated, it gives CASSRQGVRYGYTF.

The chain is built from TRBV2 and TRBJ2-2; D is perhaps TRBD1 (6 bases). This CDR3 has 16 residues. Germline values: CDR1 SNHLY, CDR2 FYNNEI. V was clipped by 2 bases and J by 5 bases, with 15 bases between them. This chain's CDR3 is CASSENPGAGTGELFF. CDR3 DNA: TGTGCCAGCAGTGAAAACCCAGGGGCCGGAACCGGGGAGCTGTTTTTT.

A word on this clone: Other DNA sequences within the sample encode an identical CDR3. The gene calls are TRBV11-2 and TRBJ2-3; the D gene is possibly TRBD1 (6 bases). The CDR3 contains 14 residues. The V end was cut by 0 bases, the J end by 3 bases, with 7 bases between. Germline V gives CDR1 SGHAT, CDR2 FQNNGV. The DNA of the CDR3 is TGTGCCAGCAGCTTAGACAGGGGAACAGATACGCAGTATTTT. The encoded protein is CASSLDRGTDTQYF. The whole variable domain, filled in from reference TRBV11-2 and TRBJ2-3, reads EAGVAQSPRYKIIEKRQSVAFWCNPISGHATLYWYQQILGQGPKLLIQFQNNGVVDDSQLPKDRFSAERLKGVDSTLKIQPAKLEDSAVYLCASSLDRGTDTQYFGPGTRLTVL.

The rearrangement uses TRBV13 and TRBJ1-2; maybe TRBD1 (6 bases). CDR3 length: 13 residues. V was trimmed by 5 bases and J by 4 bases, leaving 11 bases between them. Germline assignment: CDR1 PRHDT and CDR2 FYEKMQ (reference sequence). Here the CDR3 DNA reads TGTGCCAGCAGCCGACAGGATTTCTATGGCTACACCTTC. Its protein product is CASSRQDFYGYTF.

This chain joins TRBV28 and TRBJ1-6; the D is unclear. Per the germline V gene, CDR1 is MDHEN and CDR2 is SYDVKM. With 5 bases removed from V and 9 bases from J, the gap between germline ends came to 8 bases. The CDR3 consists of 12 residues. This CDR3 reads CASSLSVSPLHF. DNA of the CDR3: TGTGCCAGCAGTCTCTCAGTTTCACCCCTCCACTTT.

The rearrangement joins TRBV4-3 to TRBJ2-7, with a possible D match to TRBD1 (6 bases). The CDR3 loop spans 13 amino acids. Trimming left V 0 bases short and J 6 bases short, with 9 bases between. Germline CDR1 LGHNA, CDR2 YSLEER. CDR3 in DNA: TGCGCCAGCAGCCAAGAGACAGGAACCGAGCAGTACTTC. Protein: CASSQETGTEQYF.

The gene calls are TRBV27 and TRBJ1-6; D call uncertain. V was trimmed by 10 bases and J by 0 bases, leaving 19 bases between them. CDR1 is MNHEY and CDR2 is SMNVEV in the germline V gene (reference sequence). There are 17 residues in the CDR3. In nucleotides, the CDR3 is TGTGCCAACCCCCTGGGGAGGGTTAGCTCCTATAATTCACCCCTCCACTTT. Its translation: CANPLGRVSSYNSPLHF.

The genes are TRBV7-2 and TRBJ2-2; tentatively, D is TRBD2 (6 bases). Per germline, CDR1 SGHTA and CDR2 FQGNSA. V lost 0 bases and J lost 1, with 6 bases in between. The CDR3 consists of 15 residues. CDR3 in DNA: TGTGCCAGCAGCTTAGCCGGGAGGAACACCGGGGAGCTGTTTTTT. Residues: CASSLAGRNTGELFF.

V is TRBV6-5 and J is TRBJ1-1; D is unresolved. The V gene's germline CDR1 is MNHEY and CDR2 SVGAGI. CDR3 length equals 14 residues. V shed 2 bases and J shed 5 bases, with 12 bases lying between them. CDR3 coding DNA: TGTGCCAGCAGTTACGGTCGGGGTTGGACTGAAGCTTTCTTT. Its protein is CASSYGRGWTEAFF.

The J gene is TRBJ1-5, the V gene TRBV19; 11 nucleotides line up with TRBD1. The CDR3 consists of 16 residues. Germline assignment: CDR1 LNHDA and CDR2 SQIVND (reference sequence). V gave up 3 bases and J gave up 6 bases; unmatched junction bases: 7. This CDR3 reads CASSMDRGRVSQPQHF. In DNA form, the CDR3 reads TGTGCCAGTAGTATGGACAGGGGGCGAGTTAGTCAGCCCCAGCATTTT. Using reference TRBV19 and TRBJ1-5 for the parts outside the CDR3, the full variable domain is DGGITQSPKYLFRKEGQNVTLSCEQNLNHDAMYWYRQDPGQGLRLIYYSQIVNDFQKGDIAEGYSVSREKKESFPLTVTSAQKNPTAFYLCASSMDRGRVSQPQHFGDGTRLSIL.

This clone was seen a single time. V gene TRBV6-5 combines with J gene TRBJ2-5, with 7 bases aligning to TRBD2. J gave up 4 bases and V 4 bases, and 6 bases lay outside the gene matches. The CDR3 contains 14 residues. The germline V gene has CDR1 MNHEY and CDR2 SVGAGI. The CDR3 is CASSLWGGAETQYF. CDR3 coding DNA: TGTGCCAGCAGTTTGTGGGGGGGTGCAGAGACCCAGTACTTC.

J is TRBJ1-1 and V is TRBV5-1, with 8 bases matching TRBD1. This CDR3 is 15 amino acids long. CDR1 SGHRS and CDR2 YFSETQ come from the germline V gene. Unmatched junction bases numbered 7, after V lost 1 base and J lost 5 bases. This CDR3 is CASSLQLTGETEAFF. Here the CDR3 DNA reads TGCGCCAGCAGCTTGCAACTGACAGGGGAAACTGAAGCTTTCTTT.

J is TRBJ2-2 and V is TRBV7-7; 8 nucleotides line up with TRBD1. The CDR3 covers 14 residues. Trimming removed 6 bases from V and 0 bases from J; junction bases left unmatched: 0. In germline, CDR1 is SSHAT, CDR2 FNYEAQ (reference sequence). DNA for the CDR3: TGTGCCAGCAGACAGGGGGCGAACACCGGGGAGCTGTTTTTT. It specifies CASRQGANTGELFF.

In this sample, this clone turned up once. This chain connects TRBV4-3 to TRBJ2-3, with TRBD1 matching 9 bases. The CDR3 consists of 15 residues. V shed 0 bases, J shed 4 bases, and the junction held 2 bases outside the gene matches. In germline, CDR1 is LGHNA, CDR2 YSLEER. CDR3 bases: TGCGCCAGCAGCCAAGATACAGGGGGCCCAGATACGCAGTATTTT. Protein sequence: CASSQDTGGPDTQYF.

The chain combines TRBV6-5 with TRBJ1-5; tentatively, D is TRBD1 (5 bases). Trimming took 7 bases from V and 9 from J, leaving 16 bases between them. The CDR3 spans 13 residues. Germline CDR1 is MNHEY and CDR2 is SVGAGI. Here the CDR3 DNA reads TGTGCCAGCATGCGGGGACCGTCTATGCCCCAGCATTTT. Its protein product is CASMRGPSMPQHF.

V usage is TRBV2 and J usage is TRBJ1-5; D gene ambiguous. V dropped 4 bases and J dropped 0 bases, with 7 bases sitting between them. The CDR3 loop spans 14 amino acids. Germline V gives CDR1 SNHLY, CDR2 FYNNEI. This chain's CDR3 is CASSVSYSNQPQHF. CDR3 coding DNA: TGTGCCAGCAGTGTTAGCTATAGCAATCAGCCCCAGCATTTT.

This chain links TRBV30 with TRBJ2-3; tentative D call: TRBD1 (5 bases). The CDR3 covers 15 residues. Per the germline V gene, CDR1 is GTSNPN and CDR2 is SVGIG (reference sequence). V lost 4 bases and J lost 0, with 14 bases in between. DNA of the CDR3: TGTGCCTGGACGGGTTCGACAGCTAGCACAGATACGCAGTATTTT. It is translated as CAWTGSTASTDTQYF.

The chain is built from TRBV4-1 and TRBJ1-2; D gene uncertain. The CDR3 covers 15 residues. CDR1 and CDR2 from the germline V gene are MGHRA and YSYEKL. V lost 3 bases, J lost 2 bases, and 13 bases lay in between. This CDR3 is CASSHISGFNYGYTF. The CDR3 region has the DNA TGCGCCAGCAGCCATATTTCCGGGTTCAACTATGGCTACACCTTC.

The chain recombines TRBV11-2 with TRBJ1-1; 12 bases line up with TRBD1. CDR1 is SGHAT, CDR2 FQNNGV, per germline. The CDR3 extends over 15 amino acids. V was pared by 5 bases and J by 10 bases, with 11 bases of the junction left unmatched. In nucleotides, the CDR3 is TGTGCCAGCAGCACCGGGACAGGGGGCGCGGTAACAGCTTTCTTT. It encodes CASSTGTGGAVTAFF.

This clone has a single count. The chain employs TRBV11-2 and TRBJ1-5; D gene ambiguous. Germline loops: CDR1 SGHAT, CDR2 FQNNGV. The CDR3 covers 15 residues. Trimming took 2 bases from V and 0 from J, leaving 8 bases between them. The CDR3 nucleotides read TGTGCCAGCAGCTTATGGCCAGATAGCAATCAGCCCCAGCATTTT. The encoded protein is CASSLWPDSNQPQHF.

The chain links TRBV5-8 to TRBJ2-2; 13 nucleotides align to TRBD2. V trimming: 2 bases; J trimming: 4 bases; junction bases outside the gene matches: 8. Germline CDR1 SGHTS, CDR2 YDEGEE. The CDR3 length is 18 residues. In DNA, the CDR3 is TGTGCCAGCAGCTTCTGGACTAGCGGGAGCGGGAGCACCGGGGAGCTGTTTTTT. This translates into CASSFWTSGSGSTGELFF.

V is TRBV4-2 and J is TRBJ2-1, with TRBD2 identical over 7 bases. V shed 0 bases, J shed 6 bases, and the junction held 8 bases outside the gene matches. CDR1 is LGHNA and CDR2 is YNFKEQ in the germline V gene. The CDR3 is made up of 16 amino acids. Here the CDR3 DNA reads TGTGCCAGCAGCCAAGATGGGGGGGAGTTTCGCAATGAGCAGTTCTTC. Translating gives CASSQDGGEFRNEQFF.

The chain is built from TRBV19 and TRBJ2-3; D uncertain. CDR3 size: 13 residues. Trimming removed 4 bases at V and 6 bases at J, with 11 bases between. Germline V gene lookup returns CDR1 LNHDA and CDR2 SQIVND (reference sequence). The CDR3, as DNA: TGTGCCAGTAGTACCGGTCCCGGGGATACGCAGTATTTT. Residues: CASSTGPGDTQYF.

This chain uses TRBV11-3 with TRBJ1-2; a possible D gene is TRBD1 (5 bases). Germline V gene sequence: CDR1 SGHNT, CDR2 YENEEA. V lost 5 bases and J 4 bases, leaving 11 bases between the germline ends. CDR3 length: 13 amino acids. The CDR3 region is CASSPGVSYGYTF. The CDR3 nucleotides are TGTGCCAGCAGCCCGGGGGTCTCCTATGGCTACACCTTC. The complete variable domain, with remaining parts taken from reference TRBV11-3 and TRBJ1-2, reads EAGVVQSPRYKIIEKKQPVAFWCNPISGHNTLYWYLQNLGQGPELLIRYENEEAVDDSQLPKDRFSAERLKGVDSTLKIQPAELGDSAVYLCASSPGVSYGYTFGSGTRLTVV.

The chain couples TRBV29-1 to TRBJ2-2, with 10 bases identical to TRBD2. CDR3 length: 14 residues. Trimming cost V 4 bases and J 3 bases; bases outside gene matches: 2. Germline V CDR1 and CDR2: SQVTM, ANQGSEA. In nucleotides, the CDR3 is TGCAGCGTTGTAGCGGGAGGATACACCGGGGAGCTGTTTTTT. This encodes CSVVAGGYTGELFF.

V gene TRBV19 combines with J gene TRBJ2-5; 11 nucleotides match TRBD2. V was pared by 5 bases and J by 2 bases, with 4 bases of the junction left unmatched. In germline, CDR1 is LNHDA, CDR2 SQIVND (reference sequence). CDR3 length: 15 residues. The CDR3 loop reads CASSPLAGGQETQYF. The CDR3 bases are TGTGCCAGTAGTCCTCTAGCGGGGGGTCAAGAGACCCAGTACTTC.

CDR3 nucleotide sequence: TGTGCCAGCACCCCAAGGGGTAGCGGGAGTGGTGAGACCCAGTACTTC. Amino acids: CASTPRGSGSGETQYF. The chain couples TRBV5-4 to TRBJ2-5; 9 bases line up with TRBD2. The CDR3 covers 16 residues. The ends lost 6 bases at V and 5 bases at J; junction bases unmatched: 14. Per germline, CDR1 SGHNT and CDR2 YYREEE (reference sequence).

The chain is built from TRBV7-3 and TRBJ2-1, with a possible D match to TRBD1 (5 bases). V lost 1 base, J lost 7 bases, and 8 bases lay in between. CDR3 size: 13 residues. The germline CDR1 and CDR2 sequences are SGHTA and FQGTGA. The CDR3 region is CASSLSSGNEQFF. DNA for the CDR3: TGTGCCAGCAGCTTAAGCTCAGGGAATGAGCAGTTCTTC.